This passage covers 10 T cell receptor beta chains from one sample sequenced in a study of shared clonotypes between healthy human individuals. Method: immunoSEQ multiplex PCR; TCRdb's copy keeps in-frame clones and lacks some. The sample has approximately 1,000,000 clones, about 80% seen once. Sequences were obtained from memory CD4+ T cells from PBMCs. As for subset: CD45RA-negative fraction. The origin of the receptors is a man in his late teens or twenties in good health. Some clones in this sample may be carry-over from other donors' samples.

The chain combines TRBV5-1 with TRBJ1-2, with a tentative D call TRBD1 (5 bases). This CDR3 has 13 amino acids. V lost 1 base to trimming and J lost 8 bases, with 12 bases between them. CDR1 and CDR2 from the germline V gene are SGHRS and YFSETQ. This CDR3 is CASSLFGAEGYTF. CDR3 nucleotide sequence: TGCGCCAGCAGCTTGTTCGGGGCGGAGGGCTACACCTTC.

V gene TRBV5-5 combines with J gene TRBJ2-5, with D unresolved. V lost 4 bases, J lost 5 bases, and 18 bases lay in between. Germline loops: CDR1 SGHKS, CDR2 YYEKEE (reference sequence). The CDR3 is 15 residues long. Here the CDR3 DNA reads TGTGCCAGCAGCCTCTTGACACAGCTTTCTGAGACCCAGTACTTC. Protein: CASSLLTQLSETQYF.

The V and J genes are TRBV10-3 and TRBJ2-7; D unclear. The CDR3 spans 12 residues. The V and J ends lost 8 bases and 4 bases respectively, with 12 bases between them. The V gene's germline CDR1 is ENHRY and CDR2 SYGVKD. CDR3 nucleotide sequence: TGTGCCATCGGGCAGGATTATTACGAGCAGTACTTC. Encoded protein: CAIGQDYYEQYF.

This clone was found a few times. This chain links TRBV29-1 with TRBJ2-2; 12 bases fit TRBD2. Germline CDR1 is SQVTM and CDR2 is ANQGSEA. The J segment lost 0 bases and the V segment lost 3 bases, leaving 2 bases of the junction unmatched. The CDR3 sequence is 16 residues long. The chain's CDR3 is CSVETSGSSNTGELFF. The CDR3 DNA reads as TGCAGCGTTGAGACTAGCGGGAGTTCGAACACCGGGGAGCTGTTTTTT.

The chain carries TRBV30 and TRBJ2-3; weak D call: TRBD1 (6 bases). Germline V gene data show CDR1 as GTSNPN and CDR2 as SVGIG (reference sequence). The CDR3 spans 13 residues. V lost 4 bases and J 0 bases, leaving 8 bases between the germline ends. CDR3 in amino acids: CAWTRGSTDTQYF. The CDR3 region has the DNA TGTGCCTGGACCAGGGGAAGCACAGATACGCAGTATTTT.

The V call is TRBV2, the J call TRBJ2-5; no reliable D call. The CDR3 spans 14 residues. Germline V gives CDR1 SNHLY, CDR2 FYNNEI. Deletions cut 2 bases from V and 2 bases from J, with 9 bases between. The CDR3 DNA sequence: TGTGCCAGCAGTGAACTGACTGTGCAAGAGACCCAGTACTTC. Protein: CASSELTVQETQYF.

The table lists this clone with a few counts. The chain employs TRBV29-1 and TRBJ1-1; D possibly corresponds to TRBD1 (6 bases). Deletions cut 7 bases from V and 5 bases from J, with 14 bases between. Germline loops: CDR1 SQVTM, CDR2 ANQGSEA. The CDR3 loop spans 12 amino acids. This CDR3 reads CSASPGVTEAFF. For the CDR3, the DNA is TGCAGCGCTTCCCCAGGGGTAACTGAAGCTTTCTTT.

This chain links TRBV10-2 with TRBJ2-1, with TRBD2 matching over 7 bases. Germline assignment: CDR1 WSHSY and CDR2 SAAADI. The CDR3 sequence is 15 residues long. Trimming at V came to 4 bases and at J to 4 bases, leaving 7 bases not matched to a gene. CDR3 DNA: TGCGCCAGCAGTGGGGAGGGTTCTAAGTACAATGAGCAGTTCTTC. It is translated as CASSGEGSKYNEQFF.

The J gene is TRBJ1-5, the V gene TRBV6-6; D gene uncertain. The V end lost 7 bases, the J end lost 4 bases, and 11 bases lay between the germline ends. CDR1 and CDR2 from the germline V gene are MNHNY and SVGAGI (reference sequence). The CDR3 loop spans 13 amino acids. CDR3 nucleotides: TGTGCCAGCACACAGATCGGGAATCAGCCCCAGCATTTT. As protein: CASTQIGNQPQHF.

This chain links TRBV5-1 with TRBJ2-5; D call uncertain. Per the germline V gene, CDR1 is SGHRS and CDR2 is YFSETQ. V shed 4 bases and J shed 2 bases, with 3 bases lying between them. The CDR3 runs to 11 residues. This chain's CDR3 is CASSQQETQYF. In DNA, the CDR3 is TGCGCCAGCAGCCAGCAAGAGACCCAGTACTTC.